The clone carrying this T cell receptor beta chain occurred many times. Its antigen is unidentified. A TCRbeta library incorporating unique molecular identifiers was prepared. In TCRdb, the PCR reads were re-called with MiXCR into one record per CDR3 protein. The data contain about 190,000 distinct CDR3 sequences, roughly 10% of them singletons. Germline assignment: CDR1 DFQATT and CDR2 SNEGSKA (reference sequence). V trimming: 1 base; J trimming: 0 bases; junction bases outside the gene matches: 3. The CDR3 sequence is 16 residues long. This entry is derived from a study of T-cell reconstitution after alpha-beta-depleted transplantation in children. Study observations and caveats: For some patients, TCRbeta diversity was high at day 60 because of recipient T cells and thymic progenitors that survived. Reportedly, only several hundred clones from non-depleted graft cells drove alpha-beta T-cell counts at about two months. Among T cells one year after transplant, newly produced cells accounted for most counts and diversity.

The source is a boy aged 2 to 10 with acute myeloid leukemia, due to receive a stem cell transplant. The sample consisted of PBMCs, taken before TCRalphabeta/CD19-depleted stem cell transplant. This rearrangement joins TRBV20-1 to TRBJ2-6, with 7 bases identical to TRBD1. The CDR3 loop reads CSARGQGSSGANVLTF. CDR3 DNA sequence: TGCAGTGCTAGAGGACAGGGATCCTCTGGGGCCAACGTCCTGACTTTC.